The sequence of this T cell receptor (delta chain) was determined in a study of gamma-delta T cells after stem cell transplantation. TCRdb redid clone calling on the RT-PCR reads using CATT. Among over a thousand delta-chain clones, approximately 8.4% were seen once, and the ten largest hold about half. On this clone: Translating this DNA gives a protein that differs at residue 2 from the TCRdb one, which belongs to a much larger clone; a read error is likely, and the protein shown is this translation.

The TCR sequence derives from a human donor. It is not recorded whose cells these are; they may come from a transplant donor. Specimen: gamma-delta T cells.

This CDR3 reads CSCDTLHRTGGSTDKLIF. CDR3 nucleotide sequence: TGTTCCTGTGACACCCTCCACCGTACTGGGGGATCCACCGATAAACTCATCTTT. The chain uses TRDV2 and TRDJ1; 10 positions agree with TRDD3. Per germline, CDR1 GEAIGNYY and CDR2 EKD. This CDR3 is 18 amino acids long.